The 14 T cell receptor beta chains below were found in one sample sequenced in a study of radiation and T cells in renal cell carcinoma. This sample's time point: blood 2 weeks post-SBRT. The treatment here: 15 Gy SBRT to primary tumor, nephrectomy 4 weeks later. Sequencing was performed with immunoSEQ multiplex PCR; in TCRdb, only in-frame clones are kept and a portion is missing. Of tens of thousands of clones detected, around 77% appear once; the ten largest clones hold about 7%. The sequencing here drew on blood, taken from a patient whose treatment included radiotherapy and nephrectomy. The source of these receptors is a man in his fifties or sixties with renal cell carcinoma.

The genes are TRBV27 and TRBJ1-4; D remains unclear. The ends were cut back, 2 bases at V and 12 bases at J, with 16 bases in the middle. The CDR3 is 14 residues long. Germline-derived CDR1 and CDR2 are MNHEY and SMNVEV (reference sequence). As DNA, the CDR3 is TGTGCCAGCAGTTTAAACCCCAGCTATGGGGAACTGTTTTTT. Protein: CASSLNPSYGELFF.

This chain connects TRBV19 to TRBJ1-1; D gene unclear. Germline V CDR1 and CDR2: LNHDA, SQIVND (reference sequence). This CDR3 has 13 amino acids. The germline V and J ends were trimmed by 2 bases and 6 bases, with 10 bases remaining between them. The CDR3 DNA reads as TGTGCCAGTAGTATACTTAACGGCGCTGAAGCTTTCTTT. This codes for CASSILNGAEAFF.

The V and J genes are TRBV4-1 and TRBJ2-5; D is possibly TRBD2 (5 bases). Germline V gene data show CDR1 as MGHRA and CDR2 as YSYEKL. CDR3 length equals 15 residues. The germline V and J ends were trimmed by 0 bases and 3 bases, with 11 bases remaining between them. The CDR3 DNA follows: TGCGCCAGCAGCCAAGATGGACTGTACGAAGAGACCCAGTACTTC. This codes for CASSQDGLYEETQYF.

The chain carries TRBV18 and TRBJ1-4, with D tentatively TRBD1 (5 bases). The germline gives CDR1 KGHSH, CDR2 LQKENI. V lost 6 bases and J 5 bases, leaving 16 bases between the germline ends. The CDR3 is 15 residues long. CDR3: CASSPGSGGNEKLFF. The CDR3, as DNA: TGTGCCAGCTCCCCCGGCAGTGGGGGGAATGAAAAACTGTTTTTT.

Only one count was recorded for this clone. V and J are TRBV18 and TRBJ2-3; 7 nucleotides match TRBD1. The V segment lost 8 bases and the J segment 6 bases; nucleotides outside the gene matches: 8. The CDR3 is made up of 13 amino acids. Germline V gene data show CDR1 as KGHSH and CDR2 as LQKENI. The CDR3 is CASETGAGDTQYF. In nucleotides, the CDR3 is TGTGCCAGCGAAACAGGGGCAGGGGATACGCAGTATTTT.

The V and J genes are TRBV11-2 and TRBJ2-3; 14 bases line up with TRBD2. The germline V gene has CDR1 SGHAT and CDR2 FQNNGV. The CDR3 extends over 17 amino acids. The V segment lost 5 bases and the J segment 4 bases; nucleotides outside the gene matches: 8. Here the CDR3 reads CASSRTGLAGGPDTQYF. CDR3 nucleotide sequence: TGTGCCAGCAGCCGGACAGGACTAGCGGGAGGTCCAGATACGCAGTATTTT.

The J gene is TRBJ1-1, the V gene TRBV7-8; D is perhaps TRBD1 (5 bases). The ends were cut back, 6 bases at V and 4 bases at J, with 21 bases in the middle. Per germline, CDR1 SGHVS and CDR2 FQNEAQ. This CDR3 is 16 amino acids long. The CDR3 region has the DNA TGTGCCAGCAGTCCCAAGTACCAAGGGAGGGGCACTGAAGCTTTCTTT. This sequence encodes CASSPKYQGRGTEAFF.

Of note for this clone: At the DNA level, this CDR3 is encoded by other sequences in the same sample as well. V is TRBV7-8 and J is TRBJ1-1; D is unresolved. The CDR3 is 13 amino acids. Trimming removed 1 base from V and 1 base from J, with 4 bases in between. Looked up from germline, CDR1 is SGHVS and CDR2 is FQNEAQ. CDR3 sequence (DNA): TGTGCCAGCAGCTTAGGACGGAACACTGAAGCTTTCTTT. Translating it yields CASSLGRNTEAFF.

V and J are TRBV14 and TRBJ2-7; D might be TRBD1 or TRBD2, each matching 5 bases. The ends were cut back, 5 bases at V and 4 bases at J, with 12 bases in the middle. Germline values: CDR1 SGHDN, CDR2 FVKESK. This CDR3 comprises 13 residues. CDR3 region: CASSNRDGYEQYF. CDR3 nucleotide sequence: TGTGCCAGCAGCAACCGGGACGGTTACGAGCAGTACTTC.

The chain links TRBV6-6 to TRBJ1-2; the match to TRBD1 covers 12 bases. Trimming removed 2 bases from V and 10 bases from J; junction bases left unmatched: 2. CDR1 and CDR2 from the germline V gene are MNHNY and SVGAGI (reference sequence). The length of the CDR3 is 13 residues. For the CDR3, the DNA is TGTGCCAGCAGTTACGGGGACAGGGGGCTCTACACCTTC. It is translated as CASSYGDRGLYTF.

This clone occurred once. V and J are TRBV21-1 and TRBJ1-2; the D call of TRBD1 is as the table states it, not checked on the DNA. TRBV21-1 is a pseudogene. This CDR3 region has 12 residues. CDR3 in amino acids: CASKRQGGGYTF. The CDR3 DNA sequence: TGTGCCAGCAAGAGACAGGGGGGTGGCTACACCTTC.

The chain employs TRBV9 and TRBJ1-4; 10 bases line up with TRBD1. The CDR3 has 14 residues. Trimming cost V 3 bases and J 8 bases; bases outside gene matches: 4. The germline V gene has CDR1 SGDLS and CDR2 YYNGEE. The CDR3 here is CASSDDRGREKLFF. Here the CDR3 DNA reads TGTGCCAGCAGCGACGACAGGGGGCGCGAAAAACTGTTTTTT.

The genes are TRBV14 and TRBJ2-1, with D tentatively TRBD1 (5 bases). The CDR3 length is 16 residues. The germline V and J ends were trimmed by 0 bases and 7 bases, with 16 bases remaining between them. The V gene's germline CDR1 is SGHDN and CDR2 FVKESK. CDR3 sequence reads: CASSQDPGFFGNEQFF. The CDR3 region has the DNA TGTGCCAGCAGCCAAGATCCAGGGTTCTTCGGGAATGAGCAGTTCTTC. Drawing the rest from reference TRBV14 and TRBJ2-1, the complete variable domain is EAGVTQFPSHSVIEKGQTVTLRCDPISGHDNLYWYRRVMGKEIKFLLHFVKESKQDESGMPNNRFLAERTGGTYSTLKVQPAELEDSGVYFCASSQDPGFFGNEQFFGPGTRLTVL.

J is TRBJ1-2 and V is TRBV25-1; D is uncertain. V was clipped by 4 bases and J by 8 bases, with 14 bases between them. Germline V lookup: CDR1 MGHDK, CDR2 SYGVNS. The CDR3 consists of 13 residues. CDR3: CASSGDLARGYTF. The CDR3 nucleotides read TGTGCCAGCAGTGGCGACCTAGCACGCGGCTACACCTTC.